A single sample is the source of the 24 T cell receptor beta chains below, sequenced in a study of blood T cell repertoires in COVID-19. Sequencing was performed with immunoSEQ multiplex PCR; in TCRdb, only in-frame clones are kept and a portion is missing. The sample contains roughly 250,000 clones, around 82% of which appear only once. Sequencing used peripheral blood. Every receptor here comes from a man in his forties or fifties with active or convalescent COVID-19.

This CDR3 reads CASSETGGREKLFF. CDR3 coding DNA: TGTGCCAGCAGCGAGACAGGGGGCAGGGAAAAACTGTTTTTT. The chain employs TRBV9 and TRBJ1-4; 10 bases map to TRBD1. This CDR3 region has 14 residues. Germline loops: CDR1 SGDLS, CDR2 YYNGEE. Trimming at V came to 3 bases and at J to 8 bases, leaving 4 bases not matched to a gene.

DNA for the CDR3: TGTGCCAGCAGCGTAGAAGTCCAGGACAATGAGCAGTTCTTC. Encoded protein: CASSVEVQDNEQFF. The chain employs TRBV9 and TRBJ2-1; D is uncertain. Trimming removed 0 bases at V and 5 bases at J, with 9 bases between. The CDR3 is made up of 14 amino acids. Germline CDR1 SGDLS, CDR2 YYNGEE.

The chain recombines TRBV7-3 with TRBJ2-3, with 8 bases aligning to TRBD2. Per germline, CDR1 SGHTA and CDR2 FQGTGA. Unmatched junction bases numbered 4, after V lost 0 bases and J lost 5 bases. This CDR3 has 15 residues. CDR3 sequence: CASSLTGGAVDTQYF. As DNA, the CDR3 is TGTGCCAGCAGCTTAACCGGGGGGGCAGTAGATACGCAGTATTTT.

The chain couples TRBV5-1 to TRBJ2-1, with 9 bases identical to TRBD2. Per germline, CDR1 SGHRS and CDR2 YFSETQ. The V and J ends lost 7 bases and 9 bases, in that order; junction bases with no gene match: 11. The CDR3 is 14 residues long. CDR3 loop: CASAGGGGAPEQFF. For the CDR3, the DNA is TGCGCCAGCGCCGGGGGCGGGGGGGCCCCTGAGCAGTTCTTC.

V is TRBV28 and J is TRBJ1-2; D gene unclear. The CDR3 contains 13 residues. The ends were cut back, 7 bases at V and 4 bases at J, with 13 bases in the middle. From germline, CDR1 is MDHEN and CDR2 SYDVKM. In DNA, the CDR3 is TGTGCCAGCACCCAGACGGGAATCTATGGCTACACCTTC. Protein: CASTQTGIYGYTF.

The sample holds one count of this clone. The chain is built from TRBV12-3 or TRBV12-4 and TRBJ1-2, with a tentative D call TRBD1 (5 bases). The CDR3 loop spans 12 amino acids. The V end lost 8 bases, the J end lost 4 bases, and 11 bases lay between the germline ends. The CDR3 nucleotides read TGTGCCAGCCCCGACAGATTCTATGGCTACACCTTC. It yields the protein CASPDRFYGYTF.

The chain employs TRBV28 and TRBJ1-5; TRBD1 matches 10 bases. Germline V gives CDR1 MDHEN, CDR2 SYDVKM. The ends lost 2 bases at V and 3 bases at J; junction bases unmatched: 16. The CDR3 has 20 residues. CDR3 sequence reads: CASSLTFRRQGAHDNQPQHF. As DNA, the CDR3 is TGTGCCAGCAGTTTAACTTTCCGGAGACAGGGGGCCCACGACAATCAGCCCCAGCATTTT.

The chain couples TRBV7-2 to TRBJ2-2, with 7 nucleotides matching TRBD1. CDR1 is SGHTA and CDR2 is FQGNSA in the germline V gene. CDR3 size: 16 residues. Germline trimming cut 5 bases from V and 2 bases from J; bases unmatched to any gene: 8. CDR3 nucleotides: TGTGCCAGCAGCGCCATGACAGGGTTTAACACCGGGGAGCTGTTTTTT. Protein sequence: CASSAMTGFNTGELFF.

The chain carries TRBV6-2 or TRBV6-3 and TRBJ1-6, with 8 bases fitting TRBD1. This CDR3 is 14 amino acids long. V lost 6 bases to trimming and J lost 7 bases; unmatched junction nucleotides: 5. Germline lookup yields CDR1 MNHEY and CDR2 SVGEGT. Here the CDR3 reads CASSLDRGNSPLHF. CDR3 in DNA: TGTGCCAGCAGCCTCGACAGGGGCAATTCACCCCTCCACTTT.

This chain links TRBV7-8 with TRBJ2-2, with a possible D match to TRBD1 (6 bases). This CDR3 region has 15 residues. Trimming left V 5 bases short and J 5 bases short, with 15 bases between. From germline, CDR1 is SGHVS and CDR2 FQNEAQ. In DNA form, the CDR3 reads TGTGCCAGCAGCCAAAGGCCTAGGGGGACCGGGGAGCTGTTTTTT. It is translated as CASSQRPRGTGELFF.

The V and J genes are TRBV4-1 and TRBJ1-1; no firm D call. The length of the CDR3 is 14 residues. The V gene lost 2 bases and the J gene lost 5 bases, with 12 bases spanning the gap. CDR1 MGHRA and CDR2 YSYEKL come from the germline V gene. DNA of the CDR3: TGCGCCAGCAGCCAACCAGGAGGGCGGACTGAAGCTTTCTTT. Translating gives CASSQPGGRTEAFF.

The V and J genes are TRBV2 and TRBJ1-1; tentatively, D is TRBD1 (6 bases). CDR1 is SNHLY, CDR2 FYNNEI, per germline. V dropped 5 bases and J dropped 4 bases, with 14 bases sitting between them. The CDR3 runs 14 residues. In DNA, the CDR3 is TGTGCCAGCAGTTTAGACAGGTGGAGCACTGAAGCTTTCTTT. It codes for CASSLDRWSTEAFF.

This chain connects TRBV10-3 to TRBJ1-2, with D tentatively TRBD1 (5 bases). CDR1 ENHRY and CDR2 SYGVKD come from the germline V gene. This CDR3 has 14 residues. Deletions cut 3 bases from V and 7 bases from J, with 15 bases between. The CDR3 sequence: CAISEGEGSPGYTF. The DNA for the CDR3 is TGTGCCATCAGTGAAGGGGAGGGGAGTCCTGGCTACACCTTC.

This clone was seen once. Other DNA sequences in the sample encode the same CDR3. V and J are TRBV20-1 and TRBJ2-1; 8 bases are a match to TRBD2. The CDR3 is 14 residues long. Germline CDR1 DFQATT, CDR2 SNEGSKA (reference sequence). The trim removed 3 bases at V and 3 bases at J, leaving 4 bases unmatched. Written as DNA, the CDR3 is TGCAGTGCTAGTGCGAGCGGGAGCTACAATGAGCAGTTCTTC. Residues: CSASASGSYNEQFF.

The V call is TRBV29-1, the J call TRBJ1-4, with D possibly matching TRBD1 (5 bases). This CDR3 is built from 13 residues. CDR1 and CDR2 from the germline V gene are SQVTM and ANQGSEA. Trimming shortened V by 5 bases and J by 0 bases, and 7 bases separated the two germline ends. CDR3 bases: TGCAGCGTTTTACAGGCAACTAATGAAAAACTGTTTTTT. Encoded protein: CSVLQATNEKLFF.

The chain combines TRBV6-1 with TRBJ1-4, with TRBD1 identical over 7 bases. Germline V lookup: CDR1 MNHNS, CDR2 SASEGT. This CDR3 has 16 residues. Germline trimming cut 2 bases from V and 7 bases from J; bases unmatched to any gene: 10. CDR3 sequence reads: CASSELDRVRGEKLFF. The CDR3 DNA sequence: TGTGCCAGCAGTGAACTTGACAGGGTCAGAGGTGAAAAACTGTTTTTT.

The chain couples TRBV5-1 to TRBJ1-1; possible D gene TRBD1, 5 bases. Germline V gene sequence: CDR1 SGHRS, CDR2 YFSETQ. V was shortened by 2 bases and J by 0 bases, with 8 bases between the two germline ends. The CDR3 is made up of 14 amino acids. This CDR3 is CASSLGDLNTEAFF. DNA of the CDR3: TGCGCCAGCAGCTTAGGGGACTTGAACACTGAAGCTTTCTTT.

The chain couples TRBV5-4 to TRBJ2-5; D is possibly TRBD2 (6 bases). Germline-derived CDR1 and CDR2 are SGHNT and YYREEE (reference sequence). V was trimmed by 0 bases and J by 4 bases, leaving 10 bases between them. The CDR3 covers 14 residues. The CDR3 nucleotides are TGTGCCAGCAGCTTGGCCGGGAGTGGAGAGACCCAGTACTTC. It codes for CASSLAGSGETQYF.

This clone showed up just a few times. The chain uses TRBV28 and TRBJ1-5; D is uncertain. The germline V gene has CDR1 MDHEN and CDR2 SYDVKM. The CDR3 is 13 residues long. The V and J ends lost 4 bases and 8 bases respectively, with 12 bases between them. In DNA form, the CDR3 reads TGTGCCAGCAGTTACTTCTCTGTTGAGCCCCAGCATTTT. This gives the protein CASSYFSVEPQHF.

This clone was recorded many times. The chain carries TRBV19 and TRBJ2-2; D gene unclear. Trimming stripped 4 bases from V and 3 bases from J, with 18 bases between. Germline V gene data show CDR1 as LNHDA and CDR2 as SQIVND (reference sequence). This CDR3 spans 17 amino acids. The CDR3 nucleotides are TGTGCCAGTAGTAGTCGTGGCCGCGCGGCGGACACCGGGGAGCTGTTTTTT. The encoded protein is CASSSRGRAADTGELFF.

This rearrangement joins TRBV1 to TRBJ2-1; TRBD1 is taken as the D call from the table, unchecked against the DNA. TRBV1 is an annotated pseudogene. The length of the CDR3 is 15 residues. The chain's CDR3 is CTSSQVEGATNEQFF. The DNA of the CDR3 is TGCACCAGCAGCCAAGTCGAGGGGGCCACCAATGAGCAGTTCTTC.

This rearrangement joins TRBV5-1 to TRBJ1-1; 10 bases are a match to TRBD1. The CDR3 covers 15 residues. Germline CDR1 is SGHRS and CDR2 is YFSETQ. Trimming removed 3 bases from V and 4 bases from J; junction bases left unmatched: 6. The CDR3 coding sequence is TGCGCCAGCAGCTCCCTGGGACAGGGGTTCACTGAAGCTTTCTTT. Protein sequence: CASSSLGQGFTEAFF.

This chain uses TRBV5-4 with TRBJ1-1; possibly TRBD1 for D (6 bases). The CDR3 runs 14 residues. Trimming pared 0 bases from V and 3 bases from J, leaving 9 bases between. In germline, CDR1 is SGHNT, CDR2 YYREEE (reference sequence). The CDR3 DNA follows: TGTGCCAGCAGCTTGGGGGCAGGGGACACTGAAGCTTTCTTT. Residues: CASSLGAGDTEAFF.

The chain combines TRBV30 with TRBJ1-6; unclear D gene. V lost 2 bases to trimming and J lost 5 bases, with 7 bases between them. The CDR3 loop spans 13 amino acids. Germline-derived CDR1 and CDR2 are GTSNPN and SVGIG (reference sequence). The CDR3 spells CAWSLENNSPLHF. CDR3 DNA sequence: TGTGCCTGGAGTTTAGAGAATAATTCACCCCTCCACTTT.